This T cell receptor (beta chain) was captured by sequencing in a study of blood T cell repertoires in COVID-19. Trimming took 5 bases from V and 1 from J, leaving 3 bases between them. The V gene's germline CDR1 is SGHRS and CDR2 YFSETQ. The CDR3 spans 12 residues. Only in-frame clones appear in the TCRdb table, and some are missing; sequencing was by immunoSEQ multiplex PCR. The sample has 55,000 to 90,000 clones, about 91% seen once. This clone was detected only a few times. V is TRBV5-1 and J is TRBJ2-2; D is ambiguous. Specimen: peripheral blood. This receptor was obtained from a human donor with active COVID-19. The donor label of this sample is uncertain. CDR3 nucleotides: TGCGCCAGCAGACAGAACACCGGGGAGCTGTTTTTT. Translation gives CASRQNTGELFF. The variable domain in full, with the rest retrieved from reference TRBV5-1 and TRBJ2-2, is KAGVTQTPRYLIKTRGQQVTLSCSPISGHRSVSWYQQTPGQGLQFLFEYFSETQRNKGNFPGRFSGRQFSNSRSEMNVSTLELGDSALYLCASRQNTGELFFGEGSRLTVL.